The source of this TCR beta chain is a study of patients and donors after allogeneic stem cell transplantation. V lost 6 bases to trimming and J lost 2 bases, with 16 bases between them. The CDR3 extends over 15 amino acids. TCRdb used MiXCR to reprocess the RT-PCR reads, holding one entry per CDR3 protein. The table includes roughly 200,000 distinct CDR3 sequences, roughly 38% detected once. The TCR originated in a human donor who was either an allogeneic HSCT recipient or a stem cell or donor lymphocyte infusion donor (not recorded which). It is not recorded whose cells these are; they may come from a transplant donor. The chain employs TRBV12-3 or TRBV12-4 and TRBJ1-2, with D unclear. Sequencing used blood, either unsorted or a sorted T cell fraction (not recorded which). For the CDR3, the DNA is TGTGCCAGCAGCTCCCTTTTAACAGAGAACTATGGCTACACCTTC. Translated: CASSSLLTENYGYTF.